A selection of T cell receptor beta chains follows, all from one sample in a study of OX40 agonist ivuxolimab in advanced cancers. Sequencing used immunoSEQ multiplex PCR; TCRdb keeps in-frame clones, though not all of them. The sample contains some 72,000 clones, approximately 92% of which appear only once. This sample comprised CD4+ or CD8+ T cells sorted from blood, obtained in a trial of the OX40 agonist ivuxolimab. All receptors derive from an adult with an advanced solid tumor such as melanoma, head and neck, liver or kidney cancer. Each CDR3 is given with its conserved first and last residue. The D gene is left open where the match is weak. Clone size appears in some rows only: once, few, many, or a class for an expanded clone.

len: 14
d_gene: .
abundance: .
j_gene: TRBJ2-7
v_gene: TRBV10-3
CDR3nt: TGTGCCATCAGTGAATCGCCAGGGGCCTACGAGCAGTACTTC
CDR3aa: CAISESPGAYEQYF

len: 13
d_gene: .
abundance: .
j_gene: TRBJ1-2
v_gene: TRBV9
CDR3nt: TGTGCCAGCAGCCCCAGGGATGGCTATGGCTACACCTTC
CDR3aa: CASSPRDGYGYTF

len: 13
d_gene: .
abundance: .
j_gene: TRBJ2-6
v_gene: TRBV19
CDR3nt: TGTGCCAGTAGTATAGCGGGGGCCAACGTCCTGACTTTC
CDR3aa: CASSIAGANVLTF

len: 16
d_gene: TRBD2
abundance: .
j_gene: TRBJ2-4
v_gene: TRBV5-4
CDR3nt: TGTGCCAGCAGCTTGGGGCTAGCGGGAGAGGTAAACATTCAGTACTTC
CDR3aa: CASSLGLAGEVNIQYF

len: 19
d_gene: .
abundance: .
j_gene: TRBJ1-4
v_gene: TRBV15
CDR3nt: TGTGCCACCAGCAGAGATTTTTGGACAGTCTCGAAGACTAATGAAAAACTGTTTTTT
CDR3aa: CATSRDFWTVSKTNEKLFF

len: 15
d_gene: TRBD1
abundance: .
j_gene: TRBJ1-1
v_gene: TRBV4-3
CDR3nt: TGCGCCAGCAGCCAAGGTGCCAGGGGGCTGACTGAAGCTTTCTTT
CDR3aa: CASSQGARGLTEAFF

len: 13
d_gene: .
abundance: .
j_gene: TRBJ2-1
v_gene: TRBV7-3
CDR3nt: TGTGCCAGCAGCACATCTCGCAACAATGAGCAGTTCTTC
CDR3aa: CASSTSRNNEQFF

len: 13
d_gene: TRBD1
abundance: .
j_gene: TRBJ2-2
v_gene: TRBV9
CDR3nt: TGTGCCAGCAGCGGACAGGGGCCCGGGGAGCTGTTTTTT
CDR3aa: CASSGQGPGELFF

len: 14
d_gene: .
abundance: .
j_gene: TRBJ2-7
v_gene: TRBV7-8
CDR3nt: TGTGCCAGCAGCTTCACGGACAGCCTCTACGAGCAGTACTTC
CDR3aa: CASSFTDSLYEQYF

len: 15
d_gene: .
abundance: .
j_gene: TRBJ2-7
v_gene: TRBV28
CDR3nt: TGTGCCAGCAGTTTTTCAGAGACAGGAGCCTACGAGCAGTACTTC
CDR3aa: CASSFSETGAYEQYF

len: 18
d_gene: .
abundance: once
j_gene: TRBJ2-4
v_gene: TRBV5-1
CDR3nt: TGCGCCAGCAGCTTGAGGGACTCGGGAGTTGGGACCAAAAACATTCAGTACTTC
CDR3aa: CASSLRDSGVGTKNIQYF

len: 16
d_gene: .
abundance: .
j_gene: TRBJ1-4
v_gene: TRBV6-6
CDR3nt: TGTGCCAGCAGCTCCACAAAGACGGGGGCATCAGAAAAACTGTTTTTT
CDR3aa: CASSSTKTGASEKLFF

len: 12
d_gene: .
abundance: .
j_gene: TRBJ1-1
v_gene: TRBV29-1
CDR3nt: TGCAGCGTTGAGGGGCAGGGTCTTGAAGCTTTCTTT
CDR3aa: CSVEGQGLEAFF

len: 12
d_gene: .
abundance: .
j_gene: TRBJ2-1
v_gene: TRBV30
CDR3nt: TGTGCCTGGAGTGTTTTAGCGGATGAGCAGTTCTTC
CDR3aa: CAWSVLADEQFF

len: 16
d_gene: .
abundance: .
j_gene: TRBJ2-2
v_gene: TRBV7-2
CDR3nt: TGTGCCAGCAGCTTAAACACCCGTACCTCCACCGGGGAGCTGTTTTTT
CDR3aa: CASSLNTRTSTGELFF

len: 14
d_gene: .
abundance: once
j_gene: TRBJ2-7
v_gene: TRBV5-8
CDR3nt: TGTGCCAGCAGCCGAAACAGGGATGGCTACGAGCAGTACTTC
CDR3aa: CASSRNRDGYEQYF

len: 15
d_gene: TRBD1
abundance: .
j_gene: TRBJ1-2
v_gene: TRBV18
CDR3nt: TGTGCCAGCTCACCTTCAGGGGACAGGGTCGATGGCTACACCTTC
CDR3aa: CASSPSGDRVDGYTF

len: 14
d_gene: .
abundance: .
j_gene: TRBJ2-5
v_gene: TRBV7-2
CDR3nt: TGTGCCAGCAGCTTAGTTGGGAAGGGAGAGACCCAGTACTTC
CDR3aa: CASSLVGKGETQYF

len: 15
d_gene: .
abundance: .
j_gene: TRBJ1-1
v_gene: TRBV9
CDR3nt: TGTGCCAGCAGCGTCGTCACAGGGATGAACACTGAAGCTTTCTTT
CDR3aa: CASSVVTGMNTEAFF

len: 15
d_gene: TRBD1
abundance: .
j_gene: TRBJ2-3
v_gene: TRBV15
CDR3nt: TGTGCCACCAGCGGGTGGACAGGGGGCCCAGATACGCAGTATTTT
CDR3aa: CATSGWTGGPDTQYF

len: 15
d_gene: .
abundance: .
j_gene: TRBJ2-1
v_gene: TRBV19
CDR3nt: TGTGCCAGTAGTACCTACGACCCCCAGGGGAATGAGCAGTTCTTC
CDR3aa: CASSTYDPQGNEQFF

len: 16
d_gene: TRBD1
abundance: .
j_gene: TRBJ1-2
v_gene: TRBV7-2
CDR3nt: TGTGCCAGCAGCTTAGAAGGGGCAGGGGGCCGAAGGGGCTACACCTTC
CDR3aa: CASSLEGAGGRRGYTF

len: 15
d_gene: TRBD1
abundance: .
j_gene: TRBJ2-7
v_gene: TRBV6-1
CDR3nt: TGTGCCAGCAGTCCACGGGACAGGGCGCTCTACGAGCAGTACTTC
CDR3aa: CASSPRDRALYEQYF

len: 13
d_gene: .
abundance: few
j_gene: TRBJ1-1
v_gene: TRBV5-1
CDR3nt: TGCGCCAGCAGCTTAAGAGGGGGCACTGAAGCTTTCTTT
CDR3aa: CASSLRGGTEAFF

len: 13
d_gene: .
abundance: .
j_gene: TRBJ1-2
v_gene: TRBV30
CDR3nt: TGTGCCTGGAGTGTAGTAGGAGCCTATGGCTACACCTTC
CDR3aa: CAWSVVGAYGYTF

len: 11
d_gene: .
abundance: once
j_gene: TRBJ2-7
v_gene: TRBV5-4
CDR3nt: TGTGCCAGCAGCTTAGTGCTCGAGCAGTACTTC
CDR3aa: CASSLVLEQYF

len: 15
d_gene: .
abundance: .
j_gene: TRBJ1-4
v_gene: TRBV6-6
CDR3nt: TGTGCCAGCAGTTACTCGGGAGAGGGGGATGAAAAACTGTTTTTT
CDR3aa: CASSYSGEGDEKLFF

len: 14
d_gene: .
abundance: .
j_gene: TRBJ1-3
v_gene: TRBV7-2
CDR3nt: TGTGCCAGCAGCCGACCGGGGCCGGGAAACACCATATATTTT
CDR3aa: CASSRPGPGNTIYF

len: 12
d_gene: .
abundance: .
j_gene: TRBJ1-2
v_gene: TRBV28
CDR3nt: TGTGCCAGCGGAAACAGGGCCGCGGGCTACACCTTC
CDR3aa: CASGNRAAGYTF

len: 15
d_gene: TRBD2
abundance: .
j_gene: TRBJ2-5
v_gene: TRBV7-2
CDR3nt: TGTGCCAGCAGCATTCTAGCGGTTGGTGAAGAGACCCAGTACTTC
CDR3aa: CASSILAVGEETQYF

len: 16
d_gene: .
abundance: .
j_gene: TRBJ1-3
v_gene: TRBV18
CDR3nt: TGTGCCAGCTCACCCGGGACACCAGACTCTGGAAACACCATATATTTT
CDR3aa: CASSPGTPDSGNTIYF

len: 14
d_gene: .
abundance: .
j_gene: TRBJ1-3
v_gene: TRBV7-2
CDR3nt: TGTGCCAGCAGCTTAGCAGGGGCAGGAAACACCATATATTTT
CDR3aa: CASSLAGAGNTIYF

len: 11
d_gene: .
abundance: .
j_gene: TRBJ1-2
v_gene: TRBV2
CDR3nt: TGTGCCAGCAGTGACCGCTATGGCTACACCTTC
CDR3aa: CASSDRYGYTF

len: 12
d_gene: .
abundance: .
j_gene: TRBJ2-7
v_gene: TRBV5-1
CDR3nt: TGCGCCAGCAGCTTGGAGGGGTACGAGCAGTACTTC
CDR3aa: CASSLEGYEQYF

len: 15
d_gene: .
abundance: .
j_gene: TRBJ1-3
v_gene: TRBV4-1
CDR3nt: TGCGCCAGCAGCCAAGATTTTACAGTAGGAAACACCATATATTTT
CDR3aa: CASSQDFTVGNTIYF

len: 14
d_gene: TRBD1
abundance: once
j_gene: TRBJ1-5
v_gene: TRBV15
CDR3nt: TGTGCCACCAGCACCGGACAGGCCGGTCAGCCCCAGCATTTT
CDR3aa: CATSTGQAGQPQHF

len: 18
d_gene: TRBD1
abundance: .
j_gene: TRBJ2-5
v_gene: TRBV7-2
CDR3nt: TGTGCCAGCAGCTTAAAGAGACAGGGGGCTGTAGGGCAAGAGACCCAGTACTTC
CDR3aa: CASSLKRQGAVGQETQYF

len: 13
d_gene: .
abundance: .
j_gene: TRBJ2-5
v_gene: TRBV5-6
CDR3nt: TGTGCCAGCTCAAGGGGGGCTCGGGAGACCCAGTACTTC
CDR3aa: CASSRGARETQYF

len: 17
d_gene: TRBD2
abundance: once
j_gene: TRBJ2-1
v_gene: TRBV7-2
CDR3nt: TGTGCCAGCAGCTTTGGGACTAGCGGGACTAGTTACAATGAGCAGTTCTTC
CDR3aa: CASSFGTSGTSYNEQFF

len: 16
d_gene: TRBD2
abundance: .
j_gene: TRBJ2-7
v_gene: TRBV4-2
CDR3nt: TGTGCCAGCAGCCAGACCGGACTAGCGGGAGCCTACGAGCAGTACTTC
CDR3aa: CASSQTGLAGAYEQYF

len: 14
d_gene: TRBD1
abundance: .
j_gene: TRBJ2-1
v_gene: TRBV6-4
CDR3nt: TGTGCCAGCAGCGCGGGACAGGGGTACAATGAGCAGTTCTTC
CDR3aa: CASSAGQGYNEQFF

len: 13
d_gene: .
abundance: once
j_gene: TRBJ1-1
v_gene: TRBV5-1
CDR3nt: TGCGCCAGCAGCTCCGACGGGTTCACTGAAGCTTTCTTT
CDR3aa: CASSSDGFTEAFF

len: 15
d_gene: .
abundance: .
j_gene: TRBJ2-3
v_gene: TRBV4-3
CDR3nt: TGCGCCAGCAGCCAAGAAGTGGGAGTCACAGATACGCAGTATTTT
CDR3aa: CASSQEVGVTDTQYF

len: 17
d_gene: .
abundance: .
j_gene: TRBJ2-1
v_gene: TRBV7-7
CDR3nt: TGTGCTAGCAGCCCCCGTTTCGGGGCAGGGATTGTCAATGAGCAGTTCTTC
CDR3aa: CASSPRFGAGIVNEQFF

len: 15
d_gene: TRBD2
abundance: .
j_gene: TRBJ2-4
v_gene: TRBV10-2
CDR3nt: TGCGCCAGCAGACTAGCGGGAGAGGCCAAAAACATTCAGTACTTC
CDR3aa: CASRLAGEAKNIQYF

len: 14
d_gene: .
abundance: .
j_gene: TRBJ2-7
v_gene: TRBV28
CDR3nt: TGTGCCAGCAGTCCCGGTCAGGCGCCCTACGAGCAGTACTTC
CDR3aa: CASSPGQAPYEQYF

len: 14
d_gene: .
abundance: .
j_gene: TRBJ2-5
v_gene: TRBV6-6
CDR3nt: TGTGCCAGCAGTCCCGACTGGATACAAGATACCCAGTACTTC
CDR3aa: CASSPDWIQDTQYF

len: 16
d_gene: TRBD1
abundance: once
j_gene: TRBJ1-4
v_gene: TRBV5-4
CDR3nt: TGTGCCAGCAGTTCCGCTCCGGGACAGACGATTGAAAAACTGTTTTTT
CDR3aa: CASSSAPGQTIEKLFF

len: 14
d_gene: TRBD1
abundance: .
j_gene: TRBJ1-5
v_gene: TRBV5-8
CDR3nt: TGTGCCAGCAGCGCGTCAGGGGGCTGGGAGCCCCAGCATTTT
CDR3aa: CASSASGGWEPQHF

len: 13
d_gene: .
abundance: .
j_gene: TRBJ2-5
v_gene: TRBV9
CDR3nt: TGTGCCAGCAGCGTAGAGGGTTCCGGGACCCAGTACTTC
CDR3aa: CASSVEGSGTQYF

len: 14
d_gene: TRBD1
abundance: .
j_gene: TRBJ2-1
v_gene: TRBV7-2
CDR3nt: TGTGCCAGCAGCGACGGACAGGTCTACAATGAGCAGTTCTTC
CDR3aa: CASSDGQVYNEQFF

len: 15
d_gene: .
abundance: .
j_gene: TRBJ1-3
v_gene: TRBV19
CDR3nt: TGTGCCAGTAGTAACCAGGACGGCTCTGGAAACACCATATATTTT
CDR3aa: CASSNQDGSGNTIYF

len: 13
d_gene: TRBD1
abundance: .
j_gene: TRBJ2-7
v_gene: TRBV30
CDR3nt: TGTGCCTGGACCACGACAGGGAGTTTTGGGCAGTACTTC
CDR3aa: CAWTTTGSFGQYF

len: 15
d_gene: .
abundance: .
j_gene: TRBJ2-7
v_gene: TRBV6-6
CDR3nt: TGTGCCAGCAGTAACTCCCCACGGGGGACTTACGAGCAGTACTTC
CDR3aa: CASSNSPRGTYEQYF

len: 14
d_gene: .
abundance: .
j_gene: TRBJ2-1
v_gene: TRBV19
CDR3nt: TGTGCCAGTAGTGGCGGGAATCCCTACAATGAGCAGTTCTTC
CDR3aa: CASSGGNPYNEQFF

len: 15
d_gene: .
abundance: .
j_gene: TRBJ1-5
v_gene: TRBV5-5
CDR3nt: TGTGCCAGCAGCCTTCTCGTTAATAGCAATCAGCCCCAGCATTTT
CDR3aa: CASSLLVNSNQPQHF

len: 14
d_gene: .
abundance: .
j_gene: TRBJ1-3
v_gene: TRBV7-9
CDR3nt: TGTGCCAGCAGCTTACTGGCTGGGGGAAACACCATATATTTT
CDR3aa: CASSLLAGGNTIYF

len: 12
d_gene: .
abundance: few
j_gene: TRBJ1-2
v_gene: TRBV30
CDR3nt: TGTGCCTGGAGTGTAACGATGTTTGGCTACACCTTC
CDR3aa: CAWSVTMFGYTF

len: 15
d_gene: TRBD2
abundance: .
j_gene: TRBJ2-1
v_gene: TRBV11-3
CDR3nt: TGTGCCAGCAGCTCCTTTGGCGGGAGCGACAATGAGCAGTTCTTC
CDR3aa: CASSSFGGSDNEQFF